The rows below give T cell receptor beta chains drawn from one sample of a study of CD8+ T cells in alopecia areata. Generated by immunoSEQ multiplex PCR, the TCRdb table keeps only in-frame clones and is missing some. Of tens of thousands of clones in the sample, roughly 50% are singletons; the top ten hold roughly 37%. Source material: NKG2D-high CD8+ T cells sorted from blood. The receptor set was obtained from a human donor with alopecia areata. Both conserved end residues are part of each CDR3. Each record gives: J gene, D gene, V gene, clone size, CDR3 DNA, CDR3 protein. A D gene is named only where the DNA matches it firmly. For some rows the clone size is stated as once, few or many, or as a class when expanded; others skip it.

TRBJ2-4 . TRBV4-2 . TGTGCCAGCAGCCAAGATAAGATTGAGGTCGCAGCCAAAAACATTCAGTACTTC CASSQDKIEVAAKNIQYF
TRBJ1-4 TRBD1 TRBV4-1 . TGCGCCAGCAGCTCCCGGGACAGGGACGAAAAACTGTTTTTT CASSSRDRDEKLFF
TRBJ2-2 TRBD2 TRBV7-8 . TGTGCCAGCAGAACCCCTTTGGCGGGGGGAAACACCGGGGAGCTGTTTTTT CASRTPLAGGNTGELFF
TRBJ2-1 . TRBV7-9 . TGTGCCAGCAGCAGACGGGACGGACGAAATGAGCAGTTCTTC CASSRRDGRNEQFF
TRBJ2-1 TRBD1 TRBV27 . TGTGCCAGCAGTTTTCCAGGGGGCTACAATGAGCAGTTCTTC CASSFPGGYNEQFF
TRBJ1-2 . TRBV7-9 . TGTGCCAGCAGCTTAGTCGGTGGGGACGCCCTTTACTTCTACACCTTC CASSLVGGDALYFYTF
TRBJ1-1 TRBD1 TRBV5-1 few TGCGCCAGCAGCGTCCGGACAGGGGGCGACACTGAAGCTTTCTTT CASSVRTGGDTEAFF
TRBJ2-7 . TRBV19 . TGTGCCAGTAGCACCGGGACTCCTTCCTACGAGCAGTACTTC CASSTGTPSYEQYF
TRBJ2-3 TRBD2 TRBV7-3 . TGTGCCAGCGGGAGCGGGGGACCGACAGATACGCAGTATTTT CASGSGGPTDTQYF
TRBJ2-2 . TRBV27 . TGTGCCAGCAGTTTATATAAGGGACTGTCGGGGCCGGAGCTGTTTTTT CASSLYKGLSGPELFF
TRBJ2-1 . TRBV13 few TGTGCCAGCAGCTACCAGTCCCCACAACCTTACAATGAGCAGTTCTTC CASSYQSPQPYNEQFF
TRBJ2-7 . TRBV7-9 few TGTGCCAGCAGCTTAGTCGGGGCTCCCTACGAGCAGTACTTC CASSLVGAPYEQYF
TRBJ2-7 . TRBV5-4 . TGTGCCAGCAGCTTGGCTGGGGCCTCCTACGAGCAGTACTTC CASSLAGASYEQYF
TRBJ2-7 . TRBV5-1 few TGCGCCAGCAGCCCCCCGAGCTACGAGCAGTACTTC CASSPPSYEQYF
TRBJ2-5 . TRBV25-1 . TGTGCCAGCAGTGAAGATTGGCAAGGGAGGGAGACCCAGTACTTC CASSEDWQGRETQYF
TRBJ2-7 . TRBV7-2 . TGTGCCAGCAGCTCCTCGGTCGGGCCCTACGAGCAGTACTTC CASSSSVGPYEQYF
TRBJ2-5 TRBD1 TRBV29-1 . TGCAGCGCTGAACAGGGGGCAGGGGAGCAGTACTTC CSAEQGAGEQYF
TRBJ2-1 . TRBV29-1 few TGCAGCGTTTCCTACGAGGCTAGCGCCTACAATGAGCAGTTCTTC CSVSYEASAYNEQFF
TRBJ2-7 . TRBV4-2 . TGTGCCAGCAGCCAAGAGGGGGGATGGTCCTACGAGCAGTACTTC CASSQEGGWSYEQYF
TRBJ2-5 TRBD1 TRBV4-3 . TGCGCCAGCAGCCAAGAAATTACGGACAGGGGGTCCCGGAGGCAAGAGACCCAGTACTTC CASSQEITDRGSRRQETQYF
TRBJ2-1 TRBD1 TRBV6-5 many TGTGCCAGCAGTTATGGGGGCGGGACAGGTCCCAATGAGCAGTTCTTC CASSYGGGTGPNEQFF
TRBJ2-7 . TRBV7-9 . TGTGCCAGCAGCCCCCGTGAACCGGGAGTCGACGAGCAGTACTTC CASSPREPGVDEQYF
TRBJ2-7 . TRBV19 few TGTGCCAGTAGTCCGTTCAGTGGGGTCTACGAGCAGTACTTC CASSPFSGVYEQYF
TRBJ2-1 . TRBV9 many TGTGCCAGCAGCGTAGAGAGCCGGAGAATTCTGGATGAGCAGTTCTTC CASSVESRRILDEQFF
TRBJ2-2 . TRBV7-9 . TGTGCCAGCAGCTTAGCCATCACCGGGGAGCTGTTTTTT CASSLAITGELFF
TRBJ2-5 TRBD1 TRBV27 few TGTGCCAGCAGTTTTGACGGGACAGGTGCCCCATTGCAGTACTTC CASSFDGTGAPLQYF
TRBJ1-5 . TRBV30 . TGTGCCTGGAGTATCTACCCGGGGGATCAGCCCCAGCATTTT CAWSIYPGDQPQHF
TRBJ2-3 TRBD2 TRBV7-9 once TGTGCCAGCAGCGCCGCGGGGGGAAGCACAGATACGCAGTATTTT CASSAAGGSTDTQYF
TRBJ2-5 TRBD1 TRBV2 . TGTGCCAGCAGTCGGACAGGGGGTTGGGAGACCCAGTACTTC CASSRTGGWETQYF
TRBJ1-1 . TRBV21-1 few TGTGCCACCGGGGAAGGGCGAGGGACTGAAGCTTTCTTT CATGEGRGTEAFF
TRBJ2-5 TRBD1 TRBV2 . TGTGCCAGCAGGGGACAGGGAGGAAAGACCCAGTACTTC CASRGQGGKTQYF
TRBJ2-2 . TRBV6-6 few TGTGCCAGCAGAAACCCGACAAGGAACACCGGGGAGCTGTTTTTT CASRNPTRNTGELFF
TRBJ2-4 . TRBV4-3 . TGCGCCAGCAGCCAAGATCCAGCGGGCGATCAGTACTTC CASSQDPAGDQYF
TRBJ1-3 . TRBV29-1 . TGCAGCGCCAACCTCAGAGCTTCTGGAAACACCATATATTTT CSANLRASGNTIYF
TRBJ2-7 TRBD2 TRBV13 . TGTGCCAGCAGCCTCAGGACTAGCGGACCCTACGAGCAGTACTTC CASSLRTSGPYEQYF
TRBJ2-2 . TRBV5-5 . TGTGCCAGCAGCTTGGGGGACAACCCAGGGCTGTTTTTT CASSLGDNPGLFF
TRBJ2-2 . TRBV7-9 few TGTGCCAGCAGCTCCCGGACAGCCACAAAGGCCGGGGAGCTGTTTTTT CASSSRTATKAGELFF
TRBJ2-7 . TRBV27 . TGTGCCAGCAGTTTTACCACCGGCACGAACGAGCAGTACTTC CASSFTTGTNEQYF
TRBJ1-5 . TRBV13 . TGTGCCAGCAGCCAGGGACGCAATCAGCCCCAGCATTTT CASSQGRNQPQHF
TRBJ2-1 . TRBV4-3 few TGCGCCAGCAGCCAAGATAAGTCCTCCTACAATGAGCAGTTCTTC CASSQDKSSYNEQFF
TRBJ1-1 TRBD1 TRBV28 few TGTGCCAGCAGTCTGACAGGGCAGACTGAAGCTTTCTTT CASSLTGQTEAFF
TRBJ2-7 . TRBV30 . TGTGCCTGGAGTAGAGGGTCATACTACGAGCAGTACTTC CAWSRGSYYEQYF
TRBJ2-7 . TRBV7-9 once TGTGCCAGCAGCCGAACCGGGCCTTACTACGAGCAGTACTTC CASSRTGPYYEQYF
TRBJ2-7 TRBD2 TRBV23-1 . TGCGCCAGCAGTCAAGCTAGCGGGGGGCTAGACGTTAGCGAGCAGTACTTC CASSQASGGLDVSEQYF
TRBJ2-2 TRBD2 TRBV27 few TGTGCCAGCAGTAGGGTCGGCGGGAGTCCCGGGGAGCTGTTTTTT CASSRVGGSPGELFF
TRBJ2-1 . TRBV19 . TGTGCCAGTAGTGGCCGGGCAGCTGGGGAGCAGTTCTTC CASSGRAAGEQFF
TRBJ2-5 . TRBV5-4 . TGTGCCAGCAGCTTGAAGGATCGAGTAGGGGGAGAGACCCAGTACTTC CASSLKDRVGGETQYF